These 5 T cell receptor beta chains share one sample of origin, sequenced in a study of cytotoxic CD8 clonotypes in ibrutinib-treated CLL. Assay used: immunoSEQ multiplex PCR; TCRdb lists only in-frame clones, some missing. The sample lists about 45,000 clones; under 80% were seen once. The sequencing used PBMCs, collected after 24 months of ibrutinib treatment. The receptor set was obtained from a human donor with chronic lymphocytic leukemia.

The genes are TRBV19 and TRBJ1-1; D remains ambiguous. This CDR3 has 14 residues. Germline V lookup: CDR1 LNHDA, CDR2 SQIVND (reference sequence). V lost 3 bases, J lost 3 bases, and 11 bases lay in between. The CDR3: CASSIAVFHTEAFF. The CDR3 region has the DNA TGTGCCAGTAGTATTGCCGTTTTTCACACTGAAGCTTTCTTT.

The chain's CDR3 is CASSPRRGVSTDTQYF. CDR3 bases: TGTGCCAGCAGCCCCCGGCGGGGGGTTAGCACAGATACGCAGTATTTT. V and J are TRBV7-8 and TRBJ2-3; 8 bases line up with TRBD2. The V gene end was trimmed by 5 bases and the J gene end by 0 bases; junction bases not matched to a gene: 7. This CDR3 comprises 16 residues. In germline, CDR1 is SGHVS, CDR2 FQNEAQ.

V usage is TRBV18 and J usage is TRBJ2-7; D may be TRBD1 (6 bases). From germline, CDR1 is KGHSH and CDR2 LQKENI. The CDR3 has 12 residues. V shed 5 bases and J shed 4 bases, with 9 bases lying between them. The CDR3 is CASSSDRYEQYF. The DNA of the CDR3 is TGTGCCAGCTCATCCGACAGGTACGAGCAGTACTTC.

This clone was seen once. The chain recombines TRBV19 with TRBJ1-5, with D perhaps matching TRBD1 (6 bases). The V end was cut by 5 bases, the J end by 5 bases, with 10 bases between. The germline CDR1 and CDR2 sequences are LNHDA and SQIVND (reference sequence). The CDR3 has 13 residues. CDR3 residues: CASSLQGDQPQHF. As DNA, the CDR3 is TGTGCCAGTAGTTTACAGGGCGATCAGCCCCAGCATTTT.

This sequence joins TRBV25-1 and TRBJ2-2, with D maybe TRBD1 (5 bases). V was trimmed by 6 bases and J by 3 bases, leaving 8 bases between them. The CDR3 totals 13 residues. The germline V gene encodes CDR1 MGHDK and CDR2 SYGVNS. CDR3 DNA: TGTGCCAGCAGACTCAGGGACACCGGGGAGCTGTTTTTT. It codes for CASRLRDTGELFF.